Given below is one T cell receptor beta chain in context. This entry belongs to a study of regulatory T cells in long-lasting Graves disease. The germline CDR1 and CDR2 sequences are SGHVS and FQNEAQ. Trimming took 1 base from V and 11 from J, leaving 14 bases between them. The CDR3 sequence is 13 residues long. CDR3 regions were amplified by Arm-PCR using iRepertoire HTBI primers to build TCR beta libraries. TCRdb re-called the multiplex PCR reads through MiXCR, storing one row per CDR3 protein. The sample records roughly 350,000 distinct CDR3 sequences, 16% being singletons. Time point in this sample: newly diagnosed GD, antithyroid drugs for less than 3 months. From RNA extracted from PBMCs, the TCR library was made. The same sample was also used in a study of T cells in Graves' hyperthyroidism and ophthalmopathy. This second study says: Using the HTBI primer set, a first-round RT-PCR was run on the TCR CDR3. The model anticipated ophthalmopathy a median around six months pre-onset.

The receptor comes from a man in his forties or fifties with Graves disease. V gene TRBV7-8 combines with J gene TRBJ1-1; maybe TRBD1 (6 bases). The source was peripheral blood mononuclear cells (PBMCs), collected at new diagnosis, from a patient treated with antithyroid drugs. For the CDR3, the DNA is TGTGCCAGCAGCTTAGGTCGTGGGACAACCGCTTTCTTT. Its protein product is CASSLGRGTTAFF.